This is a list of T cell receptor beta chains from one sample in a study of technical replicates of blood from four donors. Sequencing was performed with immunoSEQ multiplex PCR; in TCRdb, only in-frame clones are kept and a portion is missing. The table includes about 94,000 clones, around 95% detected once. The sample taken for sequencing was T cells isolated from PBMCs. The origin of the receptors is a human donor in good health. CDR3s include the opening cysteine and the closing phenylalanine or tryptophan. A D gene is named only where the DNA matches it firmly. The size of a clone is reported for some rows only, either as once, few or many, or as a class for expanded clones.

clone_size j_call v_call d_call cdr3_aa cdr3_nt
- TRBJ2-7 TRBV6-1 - CASRAGTRDSYEQYF TGTGCCAGCAGGGCCGGGACACGGGATTCCTACGAGCAGTACTTC
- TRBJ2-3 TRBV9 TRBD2 CASSVESSGGAFATDTQYF TGTGCCAGCAGCGTAGAGTCTAGCGGGGGGGCCTTCGCGACAGATACGCAGTATTTT
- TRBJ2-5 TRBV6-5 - CASREFGTGQETQYF TGTGCCAGCAGGGAATTTGGGACTGGCCAAGAGACCCAGTACTTC
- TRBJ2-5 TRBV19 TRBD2 CASSANERGAGQETQYF TGTGCCAGTAGTGCTAACGAGCGGGGGGCCGGCCAAGAGACCCAGTACTTC
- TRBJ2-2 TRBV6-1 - CGTVTIGELFF TGTGGCACGGTAACGATCGGGGAGCTGTTTTTT
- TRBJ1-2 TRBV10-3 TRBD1 CAISDPGTVKGGYTF TGTGCCATCAGTGACCCTGGGACAGTCAAAGGTGGCTACACCTTC
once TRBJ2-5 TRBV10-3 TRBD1 CAISISDRAGETQYF TGTGCCATCAGTATATCGGACAGGGCCGGGGAGACCCAGTACTTC
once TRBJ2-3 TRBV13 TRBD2 CASSSGTSSTDTQYF TGTGCCAGCAGCTCCGGGACTAGCAGCACAGATACGCAGTATTTT
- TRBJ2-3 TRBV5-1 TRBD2 CASSLWGLAGPDTQYF TGCGCCAGCAGCTTGTGGGGGCTAGCGGGACCAGATACGCAGTATTTT
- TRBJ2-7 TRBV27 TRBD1 CASATGQGATYEQYF TGTGCCAGCGCTACTGGACAGGGGGCAACCTACGAGCAGTACTTC
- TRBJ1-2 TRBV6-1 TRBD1 CASRDRGLLYYGYTF TGTGCCAGCAGGGACAGGGGGCTCCTCTACTATGGCTACACCTTC
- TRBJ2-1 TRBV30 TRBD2 CAWSRGGVLGQFF TGTGCCTGGAGTCGCGGGGGGGTCCTCGGGCAGTTCTTC
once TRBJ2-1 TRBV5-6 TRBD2 CASSLGLAGDNEQFF TGTGCCAGCAGCTTGGGACTAGCGGGGGACAATGAGCAGTTCTTC
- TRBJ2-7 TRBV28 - CASSFFSGGSYEQYF TGTGCCAGCAGTTTCTTTTCAGGGGGGTCCTACGAGCAGTACTTC
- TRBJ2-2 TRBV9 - CASSSIGVGGELFF TGTGCCAGCAGCAGTATCGGGGTCGGCGGGGAGCTGTTTTTT
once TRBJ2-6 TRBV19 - CASSIPGVANVLTF TGTGCCAGTAGTATCCCAGGGGTGGCCAACGTCCTGACTTTC
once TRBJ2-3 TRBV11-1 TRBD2 CASSTGLAGPTDTQYF TGTGCCAGCAGCACAGGACTAGCGGGCCCCACAGATACGCAGTATTTT
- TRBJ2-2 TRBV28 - CASSLWASNANTGELFF TGTGCCAGCAGTTTATGGGCTTCCAACGCGAACACCGGGGAGCTGTTTTTT
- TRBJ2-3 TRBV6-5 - CASRRVSTDTQYF TGTGCCAGCAGGAGAGTTAGCACAGATACGCAGTATTTT
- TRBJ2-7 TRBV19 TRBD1 CASSPRGLGEQYF TGTGCCAGTAGTCCAAGGGGGCTTGGCGAGCAGTACTTC
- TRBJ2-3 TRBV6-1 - CASNPGLRTDTQYF TGTGCCAGCAATCCGGGACTTCGCACAGATACGCAGTATTTT
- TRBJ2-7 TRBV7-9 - CASSLARDLYEQYF TGTGCCAGCAGCTTAGCCAGGGATTTATACGAGCAGTACTTC
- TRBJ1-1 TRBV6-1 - CASSEAGTRGTEAFF TGTGCCAGCAGTGAAGCAGGGACAAGGGGTACTGAAGCTTTCTTT
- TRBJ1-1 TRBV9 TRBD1 CASSQQTGAETEAFF TGTGCCAGCAGCCAACAGACAGGGGCGGAGACTGAAGCTTTCTTT
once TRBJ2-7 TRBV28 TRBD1 CASSLILGQGKNEQYF TGTGCCAGCAGTTTGATTCTCGGACAGGGGAAGAACGAGCAGTACTTC
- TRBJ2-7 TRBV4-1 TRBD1 CASSPLVRGPDYEQYF TGCGCCAGCAGCCCCCTCGTTAGGGGGCCCGACTACGAGCAGTACTTC